The rows below give T cell receptor beta chains drawn from one sample of a study of blood T cells in healthy people across ages. TCRdb passed the 5' RACE reads through MiXCR, listing each CDR3 protein once. The sample includes about 620,000 distinct CDR3 sequences, around 52% of them seen just once. Sequenced sample: blood. The receptors originated from a woman of 80 years or more in good health. The CDR3 runs from the conserved cysteine through the conserved F or W. The D gene is left open where the match is weak. Size is stated for part of the rows, as once, few or many counts, or as a class when the clone is expanded.

v_gene	abundance	d_gene	j_gene	len	CDR3aa	CDR3nt
TRBV7-2	NA	NA	TRBJ2-7	13	CASSPGPIYEQYF	TGTGCCAGCAGCCCGGGACCAATCTACGAGCAGTACTTC
TRBV7-8	NA	TRBD1	TRBJ2-7	15	CASSQSTGAYYEQYF	TGTGCCAGCAGTCAATCGACAGGGGCCTACTACGAGCAGTACTTC
TRBV5-1	NA	TRBD2	TRBJ2-3	16	CASSLATSALTDTQYF	TGCGCCAGCAGCTTAGCCACTAGCGCGCTCACAGATACGCAGTATTTT
TRBV20-1	NA	NA	TRBJ2-3	13	CSATRTVTDTQYF	TGCAGTGCTACCCGGACAGTCACAGATACGCAGTATTTT
TRBV5-1	few	TRBD2	TRBJ2-3	14	CASSRGTSEDTQYF	TGCGCCAGCAGCCGAGGGACTAGCGAAGATACGCAGTATTTT
TRBV12-5	once	NA	TRBJ1-3	18	CASGFPLQEDTSGNTIYF	TGTGCTAGTGGTTTCCCGTTACAAGAAGACACCTCTGGAAACACCATATATTTT
TRBV5-1	NA	NA	TRBJ2-7	13	CASSVLSAYEQYF	TGCGCCAGCAGTGTCTTAAGCGCCTACGAGCAGTACTTC
TRBV24-1	NA	TRBD1	TRBJ2-5	15	CATSQAGGYYNEQYF	TGTGCCACCAGTCAGGCAGGGGGCTACTACAATGAGCAGTACTTC
TRBV2	few	TRBD2	TRBJ2-1	14	CASRSSGRIHEQFF	TGTGCCAGCAGATCTAGCGGGAGAATCCATGAGCAGTTCTTC
TRBV7-2	once	NA	TRBJ1-2	15	CASRRSDDGARGYTF	TGTGCCAGCAGGCGCAGCGACGACGGGGCTCGGGGCTACACCTTC
TRBV29-1	NA	NA	TRBJ2-3	14	CSVEAGEGTDTQYF	TGCAGCGTTGAAGCGGGGGAAGGCACAGATACGCAGTATTTT